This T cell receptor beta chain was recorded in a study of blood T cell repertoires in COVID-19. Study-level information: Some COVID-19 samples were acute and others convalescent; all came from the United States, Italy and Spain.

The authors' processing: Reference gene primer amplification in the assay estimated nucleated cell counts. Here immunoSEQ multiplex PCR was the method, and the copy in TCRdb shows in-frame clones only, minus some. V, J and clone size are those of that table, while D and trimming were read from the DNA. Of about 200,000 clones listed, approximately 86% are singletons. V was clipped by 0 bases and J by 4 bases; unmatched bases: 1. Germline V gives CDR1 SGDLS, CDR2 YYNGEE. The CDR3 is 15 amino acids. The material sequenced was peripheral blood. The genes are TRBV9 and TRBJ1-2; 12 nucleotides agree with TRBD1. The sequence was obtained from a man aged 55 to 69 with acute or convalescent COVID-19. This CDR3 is CASSVGGQGAYGYTF. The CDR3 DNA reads TGTGCCAGCAGCGTAGGGGGACAGGGGGCCTATGGCTACACCTTC.